These 19 T cell receptor beta chains were sequenced from one sample in a study of cytomegalovirus exposure and HLA in healthy donors. The PCR contained 60 Vbeta and 13 Jbeta primers. The table came from immunoSEQ multiplex PCR; TCRdb's copy has only in-frame clones and leaves some out. The table has 120,000 to 150,000 clones, about four fifths seen once. The specimen sequenced was PBMCs. These TCRs come from a man in his thirties or forties in good health and CMV-seronegative.

V usage is TRBV5-4 and J usage is TRBJ2-2; D gene unclear. Per the germline V gene, CDR1 is SGHNT and CDR2 is YYREEE (reference sequence). V was trimmed by 2 bases and J by 0 bases, leaving 11 bases between them. The CDR3 sequence is 16 residues long. This CDR3 is CASSFYRVANTGELFF. CDR3 in DNA: TGTGCCAGCAGCTTTTATCGGGTGGCGAACACCGGGGAGCTGTTTTTT.

The CDR3 coding sequence is TGTGCCAGCAGCTCCGGGACTAGCGGGAGAGGATGGGAGCAGTTCTTC. Protein sequence: CASSSGTSGRGWEQFF. This rearrangement joins TRBV5-4 to TRBJ2-1; TRBD2 matches 14 bases. In germline, CDR1 is SGHNT, CDR2 YYREEE (reference sequence). Trimming removed 3 bases from V and 10 bases from J; junction bases left unmatched: 9. The CDR3 extends over 16 amino acids.

V is TRBV9 and J is TRBJ2-5, with TRBD1 as a possible D gene (7 bases). The ends were cut back, 4 bases at V and 2 bases at J, with 30 bases in the middle. The length of the CDR3 is 20 residues. CDR1 is SGDLS and CDR2 is YYNGEE in the germline V gene. CDR3: CASSPRGFVGGGRWQETQYF. In DNA, the CDR3 is TGTGCCAGCAGCCCAAGGGGATTCGTCGGAGGGGGCCGGTGGCAAGAGACCCAGTACTTC.

The V call is TRBV9, the J call TRBJ2-3; D is perhaps TRBD2 (5 bases). The CDR3 runs 15 residues. Germline lookup yields CDR1 SGDLS and CDR2 YYNGEE. The V gene lost 3 bases and the J gene lost 2 bases, with 13 bases spanning the gap. The chain's CDR3 is CASSGTELSTDTQYF. The DNA for the CDR3 is TGTGCCAGCAGCGGGACTGAACTTTCCACAGATACGCAGTATTTT.

The chain is built from TRBV18 and TRBJ2-5; 7 bases align to TRBD2. The CDR3 is 15 residues long. V shed 0 bases and J 5 bases; nucleotides not matched to a gene: 6. CDR1 is KGHSH, CDR2 LQKENI, per germline. The CDR3 DNA reads as TGTGCCAGCTCACCACCAGGCGGGGAGGGGGAGACCCAGTACTTC. As protein: CASSPPGGEGETQYF.

J is TRBJ2-7 and V is TRBV5-1, with 9 bases lining up with TRBD1. CDR3 length: 15 amino acids. V trimming: 4 bases; J trimming: 2 bases; junction bases outside the gene matches: 7. Germline assignment: CDR1 SGHRS and CDR2 YFSETQ. The CDR3 nucleotides read TGCGCCAGCAGCCTCCGGACAGGGGTGACCTACGAGCAGTACTTC. Translation gives CASSLRTGVTYEQYF.

The chain recombines TRBV4-1 with TRBJ2-7; 11 positions match TRBD2. Per the germline V gene, CDR1 is MGHRA and CDR2 is YSYEKL. Trimming at V came to 1 base and at J to 6 bases, leaving 5 bases not matched to a gene. The CDR3 is made up of 15 amino acids. This CDR3 reads CASSQGLLAGGEQYF. The CDR3 DNA sequence: TGCGCCAGCAGCCAAGGACTCCTAGCGGGAGGCGAGCAGTACTTC.

V is TRBV4-1 and J is TRBJ2-7; 9 positions match TRBD2. The V and J ends lost 4 bases and 4 bases, in that order; junction bases with no gene match: 11. CDR3 length: 16 amino acids. Germline V CDR1 and CDR2: MGHRA, YSYEKL. This CDR3 is CASSPFPSGIRYEQYF. The CDR3 region has the DNA TGCGCCAGCAGCCCCTTTCCTAGCGGGATACGGTACGAGCAGTACTTC.

The chain links TRBV4-1 to TRBJ2-4; 16 bases line up with TRBD2. Trimming removed 4 bases from V and 1 base from J; junction bases left unmatched: 4. From germline, CDR1 is MGHRA and CDR2 YSYEKL. This CDR3 has 18 residues. The CDR3 nucleotides read TGCGCCAGCAGCCCGGGACTAGCGGGGGGGCGGGCCAAAAACATTCAGTACTTC. Protein: CASSPGLAGGRAKNIQYF.

This chain uses TRBV6-5 with TRBJ1-1; D gene uncertain. Germline V gene lookup returns CDR1 MNHEY and CDR2 SVGAGI. The CDR3 covers 13 residues. The germline V and J ends were trimmed by 5 bases and 1 base, with 8 bases remaining between them. The CDR3 DNA sequence: TGTGCCAGCAGTGTCCAGGCGAACACTGAAGCTTTCTTT. As protein: CASSVQANTEAFF.

This clone was seen just once. The chain recombines TRBV5-1 with TRBJ2-1, with a possible D match to TRBD1 (8 bases). The germline gives CDR1 SGHRS, CDR2 YFSETQ. The V end was cut by 7 bases, the J end by 8 bases, with 22 bases between. The CDR3 length is 15 residues. DNA for the CDR3: TGCGCCAGCGGGGGGGGCGGACAGGGCGGTGATGAGCAGTTCTTC. Protein sequence: CASGGGGQGGDEQFF.

This chain connects TRBV29-1 to TRBJ2-1, with D hard to call. The CDR3 has 15 amino acids. Looked up from germline, CDR1 is SQVTM and CDR2 is ANQGSEA. With 0 bases removed from V and 6 bases from J, the gap between germline ends came to 15 bases. The CDR3 sequence is CSVEDATSFGNEQFF. CDR3 DNA sequence: TGCAGCGTTGAAGATGCAACTTCTTTCGGCAATGAGCAGTTCTTC.

V and J are TRBV6-1 and TRBJ2-2; maybe TRBD1 (6 bases). V lost 5 bases and J lost 3, with 13 bases in between. CDR1 is MNHNS and CDR2 is SASEGT in the germline V gene. The CDR3 spans 15 residues. CDR3 bases: TGTGCCAGCAGTCAACAGGGTGGGGACACCGGGGAGCTGTTTTTT. It is translated as CASSQQGGDTGELFF.

V and J are TRBV11-2 and TRBJ2-7, with D possibly TRBD1 on 6 matching bases. The CDR3 consists of 16 residues. Germline assignment: CDR1 SGHAT and CDR2 FQNNGV. Between the trimmed V and J ends, which lost 5 bases and 2 bases, there was a span of 19 bases. CDR3 sequence reads: CASSRYNTGPAYEQYF. CDR3 nucleotides: TGTGCCAGCAGCCGATATAATACAGGGCCAGCCTACGAGCAGTACTTC.

This clone occurred a few times. This chain uses TRBV4-1 with TRBJ1-5; TRBD1 aligns across 9 bases. Germline V gene sequence: CDR1 MGHRA, CDR2 YSYEKL. V lost 4 bases, J lost 6 bases, and 16 bases stayed unmatched. The CDR3 is made up of 18 amino acids. The CDR3 DNA reads as TGCGCCAGCAGCCCCCCGGGGTTCACACAGACAGGGGGTCAGCCCCAGCATTTT. Protein sequence: CASSPPGFTQTGGQPQHF.

The rearrangement joins TRBV5-4 to TRBJ1-3; TRBD1 might be the D (6 bases). The CDR3 has 15 residues. Trimming removed 1 base at V and 1 base at J, with 9 bases between. Germline CDR1 and CDR2: SGHNT and YYREEE (reference sequence). CDR3 DNA sequence: TGTGCCAGCAGCTTGTATACAGGGTCTGGAAACACCATATATTTT. It translates to CASSLYTGSGNTIYF.

The gene calls are TRBV5-1 and TRBJ2-2, with TRBD1 identical over 9 bases. With V trimmed by 6 bases and J by 5 bases, 8 bases remained unmatched. The CDR3 is made up of 15 amino acids. Germline V CDR1 and CDR2: SGHRS, YFSETQ. DNA for the CDR3: TGCGCCAGCAAACCGGGACAGGGTAGTACCGGGGAGCTGTTTTTT. Its translation: CASKPGQGSTGELFF.

The V call is TRBV5-1, the J call TRBJ2-7; D possibly corresponds to TRBD1 (5 bases). Trimming cost V 4 bases and J 1 base, with 18 bases left between them. This CDR3 has 16 residues. The germline V gene encodes CDR1 SGHRS and CDR2 YFSETQ. The CDR3 DNA follows: TGCGCCAGCAGCCCCCTCGTAGACAGAGTATCCTACGAGCAGTACTTC. Amino acids: CASSPLVDRVSYEQYF.

This chain joins TRBV2 and TRBJ2-1; D unresolved. In germline, CDR1 is SNHLY, CDR2 FYNNEI. This CDR3 has 12 residues. V was clipped by 7 bases and J by 6 bases, with 10 bases between them. The CDR3 is CASNQQSNEQFF. CDR3 sequence (DNA): TGTGCCAGCAACCAACAGAGCAATGAGCAGTTCTTC. Filled out from reference TRBV2 and TRBJ2-1, the complete variable domain reads EPEVTQTPSHQVTQMGQEVILRCVPISNHLYFYWYRQILGQKVEFLVSFYNNEISEKSEIFDDQFSVERPDGSNFTLKIRSTKLEDSAMYFCASNQQSNEQFFGPGTRLTVL.